What follows are 23 T cell receptor beta chains derived from one specimen sequenced in a study of CD8+ T cells in alopecia areata. Noted treatment: oral pan-JAK inhibitor, 5-10 mg twice daily. As the sequencing template, cDNA was produced by extracting RNA and reverse transcribing it. TCRdb's copy holds only in-frame clones and misses some; the assay was immunoSEQ multiplex PCR. The table includes about 94,000 clones, about two thirds detected once. Here the sequenced sample was CD8+ T cells sorted from blood, taken at week 44, from a patient treated with tofacitinib. Every receptor here comes from a human donor with alopecia areata.

Only a few counts were recorded for this clone. The V call is TRBV4-3, the J call TRBJ2-7, with 7 bases matching TRBD2. The V and J ends lost 0 bases and 6 bases, in that order; junction bases with no gene match: 8. From germline, CDR1 is LGHNA and CDR2 YSLEER. The CDR3 is 15 amino acids. CDR3 region: CASSQEWRLASEQYF. In nucleotides, the CDR3 is TGCGCCAGCAGCCAAGAATGGCGACTAGCCTCCGAGCAGTACTTC.

The chain joins TRBV5-1 to TRBJ2-3, with D unclear. The CDR3 runs to 14 residues. The germline V gene has CDR1 SGHRS and CDR2 YFSETQ. V was cut by 5 bases and J by 6 bases, with 16 bases left in between. The CDR3 DNA follows: TGCGCCAGCAGATCGTCGTTAGGATCCGATACGCAGTATTTT. This codes for CASRSSLGSDTQYF.

The rearrangement uses TRBV7-2 and TRBJ1-2, with unresolved D. V lost 2 bases and J lost 6, with 10 bases in between. The CDR3 totals 13 residues. Germline CDR1 and CDR2: SGHTA and FQGNSA. The CDR3: CASSLLVFDGYTF. The CDR3 region has the DNA TGTGCCAGCAGCTTACTCGTATTTGATGGCTACACCTTC.

The CDR3 DNA reads TGTGCCTGGAGTATGGGACACAAGAACACTGAAGCTTTCTTT. Encoded protein: CAWSMGHKNTEAFF. This chain uses TRBV30 with TRBJ1-1; possibly TRBD1 for D (6 bases). The CDR3 length is 14 residues. Looked up from germline, CDR1 is GTSNPN and CDR2 is SVGIG (reference sequence). Deletions cut 2 bases from V and 1 base from J, with 11 bases between.

This clone has only a few counts. The CDR3 DNA is TGCAGCGGCGGCACCGGGACGGGTGAAGCTTTCTTT. Translating it yields CSGGTGTGEAFF. The chain links TRBV29-1 to TRBJ1-1, with a weak D call TRBD1 (5 bases). Trimming took off 7 bases at V and 7 bases at J, with 16 bases between the two ends. The germline CDR1 and CDR2 sequences are SQVTM and ANQGSEA. The CDR3 spans 12 residues.

There are a few counts of this clone. The chain employs TRBV7-9 and TRBJ2-3, with D unclear. From germline, CDR1 is SEHNR and CDR2 FQNEAQ (reference sequence). The V gene lost 5 bases and the J gene lost 4 bases, with 10 bases spanning the gap. The CDR3 contains 13 residues. The chain's CDR3 is CASSQPRADTQYF. The CDR3 nucleotides read TGTGCCAGCAGCCAGCCCCGAGCAGATACGCAGTATTTT.

The chain has TRBV2 and TRBJ2-7; D might be TRBD2 (5 bases). CDR3 length equals 13 residues. Trimming left V 9 bases short and J 5 bases short, with 17 bases between. Germline V gives CDR1 SNHLY, CDR2 FYNNEI. CDR3 sequence (DNA): TGTGCCAGTCGAAAGTGGGATAGCGACGAGCAGTACTTC. Amino acids: CASRKWDSDEQYF.

The chain joins TRBV15 to TRBJ2-2; tentative D call: TRBD1 (5 bases). V was clipped by 3 bases and J by 7 bases, with 15 bases between them. Germline-derived CDR1 and CDR2 are LNHNV and YYDKDF (reference sequence). The CDR3 has 15 amino acids. In DNA, the CDR3 is TGTGCCACCAGCAGGTCTTCGGACATCGACGGGGAGCTGTTTTTT. Translated, it gives CATSRSSDIDGELFF.

This chain joins TRBV19 and TRBJ1-6; 8 bases align to TRBD1. The CDR3 contains 15 residues. CDR1 and CDR2 from the germline V gene are LNHDA and SQIVND (reference sequence). V shed 3 bases and J 10 bases; nucleotides not matched to a gene: 8. The CDR3 spells CASSIQTGEYSPLHF. The CDR3 nucleotides are TGTGCCAGTAGTATTCAGACAGGGGAGTACTCACCCCTCCACTTT.

This clone showed up just once. Within the sample, other DNA sequences also encode this same CDR3. J is TRBJ1-2 and V is TRBV4-3, with 7 nucleotides matching TRBD1. The CDR3 consists of 15 residues. V was pared by 0 bases and J by 4 bases, with 5 bases of the junction left unmatched. CDR1 and CDR2 from the germline V gene are LGHNA and YSLEER. DNA for the CDR3: TGCGCCAGCAGCCAAGAGACAGGGACGGCCTATGGCTACACCTTC. Translation gives CASSQETGTAYGYTF.

The rearrangement joins TRBV9 to TRBJ2-7, with D perhaps matching TRBD1 or TRBD2 (5 bases each). The ends were cut back, 0 bases at V and 5 bases at J, with 9 bases in the middle. The CDR3 covers 13 residues. CDR1 SGDLS and CDR2 YYNGEE come from the germline V gene. Here the CDR3 DNA reads TGTGCCAGCAGCGTAGATGGGACGCACGAGCAGTACTTC. This sequence encodes CASSVDGTHEQYF.

The chain employs TRBV6-6 and TRBJ1-5; the D is unclear. Germline assignment: CDR1 MNHNY and CDR2 SVGAGI (reference sequence). This CDR3 has 14 residues. V gave up 6 bases and J gave up 6 bases, with 15 bases separating them. CDR3 sequence reads: CASSPFREPQPQHF. The CDR3, as DNA: TGTGCCAGCAGCCCCTTTAGAGAGCCTCAGCCCCAGCATTTT.

This rearrangement joins TRBV19 to TRBJ1-1; a weak D match, TRBD1 (5 bases). This CDR3 is built from 14 residues. Germline CDR1 reads LNHDA; CDR2 reads SQIVND (reference sequence). Between the trimmed V and J ends, which lost 4 bases and 0 bases, there was a span of 9 bases. Here the CDR3 reads CASSNRQLNTEAFF. The CDR3 DNA reads TGTGCCAGTAGTAACAGGCAATTGAACACTGAAGCTTTCTTT.

The rearrangement joins TRBV19 to TRBJ2-1; D not certain. V lost 7 bases to trimming and J lost 3 bases, with 7 bases between them. CDR1 LNHDA and CDR2 SQIVND come from the germline V gene (reference sequence). The CDR3 totals 12 residues. As DNA, the CDR3 is TGTGCCAGTAAGGGCGGCTACAATGAGCAGTTCTTC. This gives the protein CASKGGYNEQFF.

The rearrangement uses TRBV29-1 and TRBJ1-2, with 9 bases identical to TRBD1. The germline V gene encodes CDR1 SQVTM and CDR2 ANQGSEA. V was pared by 2 bases and J by 7 bases, with 5 bases of the junction left unmatched. This CDR3 is 13 amino acids long. The chain's CDR3 is CSVESQGATGYTF. In nucleotides, the CDR3 is TGCAGCGTTGAATCACAGGGGGCTACTGGCTACACCTTC.

The chain recombines TRBV19 with TRBJ2-7, with no clear D. Germline assignment: CDR1 LNHDA and CDR2 SQIVND (reference sequence). Trimming shortened V by 4 bases and J by 3 bases, and 4 bases separated the two germline ends. This CDR3 spans 11 amino acids. The CDR3 loop reads CASSTGYEQYF. Written as DNA, the CDR3 is TGTGCCAGTAGTACGGGCTACGAGCAGTACTTC.

V and J are TRBV7-8 and TRBJ2-3, with D hard to call. The CDR3 consists of 16 residues. In germline, CDR1 is SGHVS, CDR2 FQNEAQ. The ends were cut back, 6 bases at V and 2 bases at J, with 18 bases in the middle. Written as DNA, the CDR3 is TGTGCCAGCAGACCCCCGTCCGGTTCTCCCACAGATACGCAGTATTTT. Translation gives CASRPPSGSPTDTQYF. Full variable domain (rest looked up from reference TRBV7-8 and TRBJ2-3): GAGVSQSPRYKVAKRGQDVALRCDPISGHVSLFWYQQALGQGPEFLTYFQNEAQLDKSGLPSDRFFAERPEGSVSTLKIQRTQQEDSAVYLCASRPPSGSPTDTQYFGPGTRLTVL.

J is TRBJ1-6 and V is TRBV30; 9 bases fit TRBD1. This CDR3 region has 17 residues. J was trimmed by 12 bases and V by 0 bases; bases with no gene match: 15. From germline, CDR1 is GTSNPN and CDR2 SVGIG (reference sequence). CDR3 loop: CAWSVQGTVTGGEPLHF. CDR3 DNA sequence: TGTGCCTGGAGTGTACAGGGCACCGTGACAGGGGGAGAACCCCTCCACTTT.

The genes are TRBV4-3 and TRBJ1-5, with D perhaps TRBD1 (5 bases). Germline V gene sequence: CDR1 LGHNA, CDR2 YSLEER. The CDR3 is made up of 15 amino acids. The V and J ends lost 1 base and 6 bases respectively, with 13 bases between them. CDR3 loop: CASSQVWGNGQPQHF. Written as DNA, the CDR3 is TGCGCCAGCAGCCAAGTGTGGGGGAACGGTCAGCCCCAGCATTTT.

CDR3 sequence: CASSQDPGPAYEQYF. CDR3 coding DNA: TGCGCCAGCAGCCAAGATCCCGGGCCCGCTTACGAGCAGTACTTC. J is TRBJ2-7 and V is TRBV4-1; no definite D call. CDR1 is MGHRA and CDR2 is YSYEKL in the germline V gene. V lost 0 bases and J 4 bases, leaving 13 bases between the germline ends. This CDR3 region has 15 residues.

V usage is TRBV7-9 and J usage is TRBJ2-6; D is unclear. Germline V gene sequence: CDR1 SEHNR, CDR2 FQNEAQ (reference sequence). V was trimmed by 4 bases and J by 0 bases, leaving 7 bases between them. CDR3 length equals 15 residues. CDR3 DNA: TGTGCCAGCAGCTCCCGGTCCTCTGGGGCCAACGTCCTGACTTTC. Translated, it gives CASSSRSSGANVLTF. The full variable domain, its missing parts supplied by reference TRBV7-9 and TRBJ2-6, is DTGVSQNPRHKITKRGQNVTFRCDPISEHNRLYWYRQTLGQGPEFLTYFQNEAQLEKSRLLSDRFSAERPKGSFSTLEIQRTEQGDSAMYLCASSSRSSGANVLTFGAGSRLTVL.

The V and J genes are TRBV5-6 and TRBJ2-5, with 8 positions matching TRBD1. The CDR3 runs to 17 residues. After removal of 4 bases from V and 4 bases from J, the junction contained 15 bases not matched to a gene. Germline CDR1 SGHDT, CDR2 YYEEEE. The CDR3 sequence is CASSGPRTGYLGETQYF. CDR3 in DNA: TGTGCCAGCAGCGGACCCCGGACAGGGTATCTGGGAGAGACCCAGTACTTC.

Only a few counts were recorded for this clone. This chain joins TRBV29-1 and TRBJ2-7, with 10 bases that match TRBD2. The CDR3 has 13 residues. Germline CDR1 is SQVTM and CDR2 is ANQGSEA. J lost 2 bases, V lost 5 bases, and 3 bases had no gene match. The CDR3 loop reads CSVRAGGPYEQYF. CDR3 bases: TGCAGCGTTAGAGCGGGGGGGCCCTACGAGCAGTACTTC.